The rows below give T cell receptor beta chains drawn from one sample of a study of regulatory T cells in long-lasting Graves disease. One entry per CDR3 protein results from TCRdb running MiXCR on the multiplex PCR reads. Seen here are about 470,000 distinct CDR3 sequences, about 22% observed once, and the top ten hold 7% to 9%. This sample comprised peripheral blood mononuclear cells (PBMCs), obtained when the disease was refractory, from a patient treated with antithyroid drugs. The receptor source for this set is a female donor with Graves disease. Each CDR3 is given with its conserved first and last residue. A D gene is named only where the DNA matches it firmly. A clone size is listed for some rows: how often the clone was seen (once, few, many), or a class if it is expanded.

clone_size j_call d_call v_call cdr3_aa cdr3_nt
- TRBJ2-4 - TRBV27 CASSLSRGRNIQYF TGTGCCAGCAGTTTATCCCGGGGGAGAAACATTCAGTACTTC
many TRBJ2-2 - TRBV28 CASSSLRERNTGELFF TGTGCCAGCAGTTCCCTCAGGGAGCGGAACACCGGGGAGCTGTTTTTT
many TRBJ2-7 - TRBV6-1 CASTPSSVYEQYF TGTGCCAGCACTCCGTCGTCTGTCTACGAGCAGTACTTC
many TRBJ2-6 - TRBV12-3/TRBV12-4 CASSPRQGANVLTF TGTGCCAGCAGTCCGAGACAGGGGGCCAACGTCCTGACTTTC
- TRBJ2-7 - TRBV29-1 CSVVGYEQYF TGCAGCGTTGTAGGTTACGAGCAGTACTTC
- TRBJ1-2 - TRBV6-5 CASSYTMNYGYTF TGTGCCAGCAGTTACACGATGAACTATGGCTACACCTTC
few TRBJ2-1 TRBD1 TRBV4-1 CASSPDRASYNEQFF TGCGCCAGCAGCCCCGACAGGGCCTCGTACAATGAGCAGTTCTTC
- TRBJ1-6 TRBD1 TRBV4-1 CASSHPGGGLGSPLHF TGCGCCAGCAGCCACCCCGGAGGGGGCCTAGGATCACCCCTCCACTTT
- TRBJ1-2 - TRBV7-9 CASSLREGDGYTF TGTGCCAGCAGCCTCAGGGAGGGAGATGGCTACACCTTC
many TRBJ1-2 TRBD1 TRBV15 CATSRGQLNYGYTF TGTGCCACCAGCCGGGGACAGCTAAACTATGGCTACACCTTC
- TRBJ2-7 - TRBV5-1 CASSLAGGTQSYEQYF TGCGCCAGCAGCTTGGCCGGCGGGACCCAATCCTACGAGCAGTACTTC
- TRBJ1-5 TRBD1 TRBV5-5 CASSLKGAGDSNQPQHF TGTGCCAGCAGCTTGAAGGGGGCAGGGGATAGCAATCAGCCCCAGCATTTT
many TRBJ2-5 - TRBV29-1 CSGATRTDPQETQYF TGCAGCGGGGCTACTCGGACAGACCCCCAAGAGACCCAGTACTTC
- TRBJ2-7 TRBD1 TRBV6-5 CASSYTGQHYEQYF TGTGCCAGCAGTTACACGGGACAGCACTACGAGCAGTACTTC
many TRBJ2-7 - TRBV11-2 CASSQGLQGTRIAYEQYF TGTGCCAGCAGCCAAGGTCTGCAGGGTACCCGTATTGCCTACGAGCAGTACTTC
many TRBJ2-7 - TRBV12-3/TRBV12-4 CASSLEGGWTYEQYF TGTGCCAGCAGTTTGGAAGGAGGGTGGACCTACGAGCAGTACTTC
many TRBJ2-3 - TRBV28 CASSFGFNLDTQYF TGTGCCAGCAGTTTCGGATTTAACCTGGATACGCAGTATTTT
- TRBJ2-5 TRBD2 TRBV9 CASSVGLAGSETQYF TGTGCCAGCAGCGTAGGACTAGCGGGAAGTGAGACCCAGTACTTC
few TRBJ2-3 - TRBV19 CASSSGQGRTDTQYF -
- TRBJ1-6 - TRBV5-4 CASSFGGRGSNSPLHF TGTGCCAGCAGCTTTGGTGGTAGGGGATCTAATTCACCCCTCCACTTT
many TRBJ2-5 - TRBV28 CASRGIGGETQYF TGTGCCAGCAGAGGGATTGGAGGGGAGACCCAGTACTTC
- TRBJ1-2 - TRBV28 CASSWVGDYGYTF TGTGCCAGCAGTTGGGTGGGGGACTATGGCTACACCTTC
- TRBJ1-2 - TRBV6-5 CASSYGRGWVNGYTF TGTGCCAGCAGTTACGGGCGGGGCTGGGTAAATGGCTACACCTTC
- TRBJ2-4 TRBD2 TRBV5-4 CASSLTSGSPNIQYF TGTGCCAGCAGCCTGACTAGCGGGTCACCCAACATTCAGTACTTC
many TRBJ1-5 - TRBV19 CASKEGYQPQHF TGTGCCAGTAAAGAGGGCTATCAGCCCCAGCATTTT
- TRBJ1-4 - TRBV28 CASSSGARANEKLFF TGTGCCAGCAGTTCGGGGGCGAGGGCTAATGAAAAACTGTTTTTT
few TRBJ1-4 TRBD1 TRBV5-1 CASSLTGGVDEKLFF TGCGCCAGCAGCTTGACAGGGGGCGTCGACGAAAAACTGTTTTTT
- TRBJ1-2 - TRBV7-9 CASSWAAVGADYGYTF TGTGCCAGCAGCTGGGCGGCGGTGGGGGCAGACTATGGCTACACCTTC